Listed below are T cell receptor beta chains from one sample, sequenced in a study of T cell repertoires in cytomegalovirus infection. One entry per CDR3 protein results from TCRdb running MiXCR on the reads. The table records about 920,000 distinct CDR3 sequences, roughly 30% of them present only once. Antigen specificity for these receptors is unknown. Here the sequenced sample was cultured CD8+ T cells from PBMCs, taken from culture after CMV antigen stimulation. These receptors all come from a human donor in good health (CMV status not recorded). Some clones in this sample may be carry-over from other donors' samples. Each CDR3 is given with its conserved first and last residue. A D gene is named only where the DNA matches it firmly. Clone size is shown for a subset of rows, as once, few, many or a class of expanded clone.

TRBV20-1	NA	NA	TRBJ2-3	CSATTLARVFDTDTQYF	TGCAGTGCTACCACTTTGGCCCGGGTATTCGACACAGATACGCAGTATTTT
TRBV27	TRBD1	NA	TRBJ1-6	CASHNGQGGSPLHF	TGTGCCAGCCATAACGGACAGGGCGGTTCACCCCTCCACTTT
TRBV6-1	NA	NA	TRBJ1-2	CASSEVGEQGYGYTF	TGTGCCAGCAGTGAAGTGGGGGAACAGGGATATGGCTACACCTTC
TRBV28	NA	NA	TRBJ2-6	CASKRDASDSGANVLTF	TGTGCCAGCAAACGGGACGCATCGGACTCTGGGGCCAACGTCCTGACTTTC
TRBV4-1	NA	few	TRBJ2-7	CASSQAGYRGDEQYF	TGCGCCAGCAGCCAAGCAGGGTATCGAGGAGACGAGCAGTACTTC
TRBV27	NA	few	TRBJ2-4	CASSLTGTKNIQYF	TGTGCCAGCAGTTTAACTGGGACCAAAAACATTCAGTACTTC
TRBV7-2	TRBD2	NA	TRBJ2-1	CASSQVLAGHYNEQFF	TGCGCCAGCAGCCAAGTCTTAGCGGGGCATTACAATGAGCAGTTCTTC
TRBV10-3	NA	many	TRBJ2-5	CAISSSDRSPETQYF	TGTGCCATTTCGAGTAGCGACAGGTCTCCCGAGACCCAGTACTTC
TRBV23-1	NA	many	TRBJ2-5	CASSQSAGSRREETQYF	TGCGCCAGCAGTCAATCGGCCGGGTCTAGGAGGGAAGAGACCCAGTACTTC
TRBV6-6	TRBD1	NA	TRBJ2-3	CASSSDRGPIDTQYF	TGTGCCAGCAGTTCCGACAGGGGACCCATAGATACGCAGTATTTT
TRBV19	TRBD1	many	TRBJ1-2	CASSIGTGPFYGYTF	TGTGCCAGTAGTATTGGGACAGGCCCCTTCTATGGCTACACCTTC
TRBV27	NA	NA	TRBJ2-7	CASSGSGTPSYEQYF	TGTGCCAGCAGTGGATCCGGGACCCCCTCCTACGAGCAGTACTTC
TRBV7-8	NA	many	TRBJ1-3	CASSFLTAIPSSGNTIYF	TGTGCCAGCAGCTTTTTGACAGCGATTCCGAGCTCTGGAAACACCATATATTTT
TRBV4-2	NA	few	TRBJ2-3	CAEGFPQGPRHTDTQYF	TGTGCCGAAGGTTTCCCCCAGGGTCCCCGACACACAGATACGCAGTATTTT
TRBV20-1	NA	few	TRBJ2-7	CSARSRTVYEQYF	TGCAGTGCTAGATCCCGGACAGTATACGAGCAGTACTTC
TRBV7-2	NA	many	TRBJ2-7	CASSLDGSPYEQYF	TGTGCCAGCAGCTTAGATGGCTCTCCCTACGAGCAGTACTTC
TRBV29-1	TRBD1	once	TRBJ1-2	CSVPTGSFYGYTF	TGCAGCGTTCCGACAGGGAGTTTCTATGGCTACACCTTC
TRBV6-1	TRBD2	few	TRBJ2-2	CASGVGGLAGGIRGELFF	TGTGCCAGCGGAGTTGGTGGGCTAGCGGGGGGAATTCGCGGGGAGCTGTTTTTT
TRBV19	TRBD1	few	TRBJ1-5	CASGDSLNQPQHF	TGTGCCAGTGGGGACAGCCTAAATCAGCCCCAGCATTTT
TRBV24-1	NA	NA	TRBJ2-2	CATSDIVTDTGELFF	TGTGCCACCAGTGACATCGTAACAGATACCGGGGAGCTGTTTTTT
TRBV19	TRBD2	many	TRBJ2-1	CASSASGGPYNEQFF	TGTGCCAGTAGTGCTAGCGGGGGGCCCTACAATGAGCAGTTCTTC
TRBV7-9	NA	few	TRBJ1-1	CASSPEGGLMNTEAFF	TGTGCCAGCAGCCCAGAAGGGGGACTCATGAACACTGAAGCTTTCTTT
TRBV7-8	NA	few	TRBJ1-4	CASSLDGDEKLFF	TGTGCCAGCAGCTTGGACGGGGATGAAAAACTGTTTTTT
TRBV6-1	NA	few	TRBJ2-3	CASMSGQSSTDTQYF	TGTGCCAGCATGAGTGGACAGTCTAGCACAGATACGCAGTATTTT
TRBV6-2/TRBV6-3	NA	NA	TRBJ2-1	CASKAGTYNEQFF	TGTGCCAGCAAGGCGGGGACCTACAATGAGCAGTTCTTC
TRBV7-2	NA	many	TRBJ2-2	CASSFVGGVKGELFF	TGTGCCAGCAGCTTCGTAGGGGGAGTAAAGGGGGAGCTGTTTTTT
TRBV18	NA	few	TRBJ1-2	CASSSSDGPYYGYTF	TGTGCCAGCTCATCCTCGGACGGCCCTTACTATGGCTACACCTTC
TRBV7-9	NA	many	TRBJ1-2	CASSLDGGTNYGYTF	TGTGCCAGCAGCTTAGATGGCGGGACGAACTATGGCTACACCTTC
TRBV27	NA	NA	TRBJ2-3	CASRLFGTDTQYF	TGTGCCAGCAGGTTATTTGGCACAGATACGCAGTATTTT
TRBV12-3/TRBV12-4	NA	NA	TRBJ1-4	CASSLGSPPVKLFF	TGTGCCAGCAGCCTCGGCAGCCCACCGGTAAAACTGTTTTTT
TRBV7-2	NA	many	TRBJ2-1	CASSIGRMSGASYNEQFF	TGTGCCAGCAGCATCGGACGGATGTCGGGGGCGTCTTACAATGAGCAGTTCTTC
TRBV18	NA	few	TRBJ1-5	CASSSLWLSQPQHF	TGTGCCAGCAGCTCGTTGTGGTTATCTCAGCCCCAGCATTTT
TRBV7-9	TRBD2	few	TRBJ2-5	CASSPDGGLAGGPGETQYF	TGTGCCAGCAGCCCCGACGGCGGGCTAGCGGGGGGGCCAGGGGAGACCCAGTACTTC